This TCR beta chain was found in a study of shared clonotypes between healthy human individuals. The V gene's germline CDR1 is MGHRA and CDR2 YSYEKL. Trimming took 2 bases from V and 5 from J, leaving 8 bases between them. The CDR3 runs 13 residues. Sequenced by immunoSEQ multiplex PCR; TCRdb stores in-frame clones only, minus some. This sample has roughly 2,500,000 clones; 80% to 95% occur once, and the top ten carry approximately 0.37%. The sample consisted of naive CD4+ T cells from PBMCs. As for subset: CD45RA+ positively selected. V is TRBV4-1 and J is TRBJ2-3, with D maybe TRBD1 (5 bases). The origin of this receptor is a man aged 18 to 30 in good health. Some clones in this sample may be carry-over from other donors' samples. As DNA, the CDR3 is TGCGCCAGCAGCCAAAAACAGGTAGATACGCAGTATTTT. Translation: CASSQKQVDTQYF.